These 7 T cell receptor beta chains originate from one sample sequenced in a study of shared clonotypes between healthy human individuals. The assay was immunoSEQ multiplex PCR, and TCRdb's table has in-frame clones only and misses some. The repertoire holds some 2 million clones, with 85% to 95% as singletons. Only CD45RO-negative cells positively selected for CCR7 counted as naive CD8 cells, so terminally differentiated effector memory CD45RA+ cells were excluded. Sequences were obtained from naive CD8+ T cells sorted from blood. These receptors were obtained from a man aged 18 to 30 in good health.

V and J are TRBV5-8 and TRBJ1-3; the D is unclear. The ends were cut back, 4 bases at V and 7 bases at J, with 6 bases in the middle. The CDR3 contains 11 residues. CDR1 SGHTS and CDR2 YDEGEE come from the germline V gene. Here the CDR3 reads CASSPSNTIYF. The CDR3 bases are TGTGCCAGCAGCCCTTCGAACACCATATATTTT.

This sequence joins TRBV14 and TRBJ1-2; D is unresolved. Germline V gene sequence: CDR1 SGHDN, CDR2 FVKESK. V gave up 0 bases and J gave up 4 bases, with 12 bases separating them. CDR3 size: 15 residues. The CDR3 nucleotides are TGTGCCAGCAGCCAAGAATCGGGGAGCCTCTATGGCTACACCTTC. Translation gives CASSQESGSLYGYTF.

This clone appeared a single time. This chain links TRBV7-9 with TRBJ1-1; possibly TRBD1 for D (5 bases). Trimming removed 1 base at V and 6 bases at J, with 18 bases between. This CDR3 comprises 16 residues. The V gene's germline CDR1 is SEHNR and CDR2 FQNEAQ (reference sequence). The CDR3 loop is CASSLVFGTARPEAFF. Written as DNA, the CDR3 is TGTGCCAGCAGCTTAGTATTCGGGACCGCGCGACCTGAAGCTTTCTTT.

The gene calls are TRBV4-1 and TRBJ2-7, with D unresolved. The CDR3 length is 13 residues. Trimming took 4 bases from V and 0 from J, leaving 7 bases between them. The V gene's germline CDR1 is MGHRA and CDR2 YSYEKL. CDR3 protein: CASSLENSYEQYF. In nucleotides, the CDR3 is TGCGCCAGCAGCCTAGAAAACTCCTACGAGCAGTACTTC.

The CDR3 is CASSLPPEEKLFF. The CDR3 DNA follows: TGTGCCAGCAGTTTACCTCCAGAAGAAAAACTGTTTTTT. The chain joins TRBV28 to TRBJ1-4; D call uncertain. Germline CDR1 MDHEN, CDR2 SYDVKM. This CDR3 is 13 amino acids long. Trimming left V 2 bases short and J 8 bases short, with 9 bases between. The complete variable domain, with remaining parts taken from reference TRBV28 and TRBJ1-4, reads DVKVTQSSRYLVKRTGEKVFLECVQDMDHENMFWYRQDPGLGLRLIYFSYDVKMKEKGDIPEGYSVSREKKERFSLILESASTNQTSMYLCASSLPPEEKLFFGSGTQLSVL.

The rearrangement joins TRBV27 to TRBJ2-1; TRBD2 aligns across 8 bases. The V and J ends lost 5 bases and 9 bases, in that order; junction bases with no gene match: 9. The CDR3 loop spans 14 amino acids. Germline lookup yields CDR1 MNHEY and CDR2 SMNVEV (reference sequence). For the CDR3, the DNA is TGTGCCAGCAGTCCCTCGGGGACTAGAATTGAGCAGTTCTTC. It yields the protein CASSPSGTRIEQFF.

The V and J genes are TRBV7-9 and TRBJ2-2; 9 nucleotides match TRBD1. Germline CDR1 SEHNR, CDR2 FQNEAQ (reference sequence). The CDR3 extends over 15 amino acids. The V and J ends lost 5 bases and 8 bases, in that order; junction bases with no gene match: 9. The CDR3 region has the DNA TGTGCCAGCAGCCTAAGGACAGGGGAAGGTGGGGAGCTGTTTTTT. Its translation is CASSLRTGEGGELFF. Full variable domain (rest looked up from reference TRBV7-9 and TRBJ2-2): DTGVSQNPRHKITKRGQNVTFRCDPISEHNRLYWYRQTLGQGPEFLTYFQNEAQLEKSRLLSDRFSAERPKGSFSTLEIQRTEQGDSAMYLCASSLRTGEGGELFFGEGSRLTVL.